This T cell receptor (beta chain) was recorded in a study of tumor-infiltrating lymphocytes in primary liver carcinoma. Looking at the study overall: In every tissue type, samples returned a similar yield of roughly 3.65 to 7.5 million productive TCRbeta reads. Findings and caveats of the study: Present in all five tumor regions were only about 7-25% of the top clones. Lower overlap was observed for tumor-adjacent and tumor-blood pairs relative to tumor region pairs.

TCR beta cDNA came from about 0.55 ug total RNA, primed with a constant-region primer. Modified slightly, ARM-PCR produced TCR beta libraries over three nested multiplex PCR rounds. Both of the initial two PCR rounds ran for around 10 cycles and employed TRBV1-TRBV30 forward primers alongside a C-beta reverse primer. From the multiplex PCR reads, TCRdb called clonotypes with MiXCR, one entry per CDR3 protein. The data hold around 81,000 distinct CDR3 sequences, with 70% to 80% observed a single time. Of note for this clonotype: Its cognate antigen is unknown.

Starting material for RNA and DNA co-extraction consisted of about 17-30 mg of unsorted bulk tissue. Every tumor contributed samples taken at five separate regions. Losses at the gene ends were 7 bases for V and 4 bases for J; bases not matched to a gene: 13. Germline values: CDR1 SQVTM, CDR2 ANQGSEA. This CDR3 spans 14 amino acids. The chain couples TRBV29-1 to TRBJ2-7, with 7 bases that match TRBD1. The sequencing sample was made of liver tumor tissue from sampling region 4. Subset: tumor region T4, right-lateral pole. The receptor's source is a woman in her sixties with primary liver carcinoma and hepatitis B virus infection. CDR3 region: CSAAGTAATYEQYF. CDR3 coding DNA: TGCAGCGCTGCAGGGACAGCGGCAACATACGAGCAGTACTTC.